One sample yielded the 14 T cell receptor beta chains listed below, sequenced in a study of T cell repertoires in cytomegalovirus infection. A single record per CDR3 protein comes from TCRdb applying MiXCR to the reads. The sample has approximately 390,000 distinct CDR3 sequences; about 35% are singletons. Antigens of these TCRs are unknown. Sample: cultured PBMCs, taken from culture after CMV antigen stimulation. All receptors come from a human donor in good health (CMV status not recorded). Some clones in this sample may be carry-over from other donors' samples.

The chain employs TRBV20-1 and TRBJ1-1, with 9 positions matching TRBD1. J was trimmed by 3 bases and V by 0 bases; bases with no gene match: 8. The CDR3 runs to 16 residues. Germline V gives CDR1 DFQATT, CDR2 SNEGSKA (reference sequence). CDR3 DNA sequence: TGCAGTGCTAGAGAGACCGGGACAGGGCGCCACACTGAAGCTTTCTTT. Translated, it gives CSARETGTGRHTEAFF.

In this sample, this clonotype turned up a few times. The CDR3 DNA follows: TGTGCCGGGGGTAGGGGCAATGAGCAGTTCTTC. It yields the protein CAGGRGNEQFF. This rearrangement joins TRBV6-2 or TRBV6-3 to TRBJ2-1; D tentatively reads TRBD1 or TRBD2 (5 bases each). CDR1 is MNHEY, CDR2 SVGEGT, per germline. This CDR3 is built from 11 residues. V was trimmed by 11 bases and J by 6 bases, leaving 11 bases between them.

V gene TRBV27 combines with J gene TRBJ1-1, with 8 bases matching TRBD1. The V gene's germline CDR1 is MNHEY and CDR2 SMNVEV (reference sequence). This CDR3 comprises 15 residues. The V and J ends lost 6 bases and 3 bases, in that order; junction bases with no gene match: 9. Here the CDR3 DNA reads TGTGCCAGCAGACGAGGGACAGGCAAGGACACTGAAGCTTTCTTT. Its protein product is CASRRGTGKDTEAFF.

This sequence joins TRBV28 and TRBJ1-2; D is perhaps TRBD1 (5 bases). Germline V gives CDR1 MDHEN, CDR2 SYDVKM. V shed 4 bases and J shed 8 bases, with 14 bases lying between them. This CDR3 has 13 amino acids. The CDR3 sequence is CASSSVQGSGYTF. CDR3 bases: TGTGCCAGCAGTTCTGTGCAGGGTTCGGGCTACACCTTC.

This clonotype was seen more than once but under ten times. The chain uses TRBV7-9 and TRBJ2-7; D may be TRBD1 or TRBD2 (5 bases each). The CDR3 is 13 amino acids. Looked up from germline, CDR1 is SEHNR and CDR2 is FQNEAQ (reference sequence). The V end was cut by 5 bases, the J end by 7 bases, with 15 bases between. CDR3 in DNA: TGTGCCAGCAGCACCGGGGCTCTCACGGAGCAGTACTTC. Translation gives CASSTGALTEQYF.

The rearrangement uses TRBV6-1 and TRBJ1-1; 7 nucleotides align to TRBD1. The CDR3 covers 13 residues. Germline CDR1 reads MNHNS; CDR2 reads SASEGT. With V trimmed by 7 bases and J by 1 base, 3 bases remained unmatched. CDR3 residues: CASTGQANTEAFF. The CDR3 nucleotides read TGTGCCAGCACCGGACAGGCGAACACTGAAGCTTTCTTT.

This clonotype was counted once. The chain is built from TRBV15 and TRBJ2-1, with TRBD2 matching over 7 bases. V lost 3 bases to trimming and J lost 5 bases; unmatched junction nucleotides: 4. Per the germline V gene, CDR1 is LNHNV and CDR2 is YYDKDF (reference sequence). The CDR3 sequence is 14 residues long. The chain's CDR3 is CATSRAGTNNEQFF. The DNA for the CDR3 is TGTGCCACCAGCAGGGCCGGGACTAACAATGAGCAGTTCTTC.

The CDR3 DNA reads TGTGCCAGCAGTTTATCCCCCACAGGGTCCCACGAGCAGTACTTC. Encoded protein: CASSLSPTGSHEQYF. The chain employs TRBV27 and TRBJ2-7; a possible D gene is TRBD1 (6 bases). Germline lookup yields CDR1 MNHEY and CDR2 SMNVEV (reference sequence). V gave up 0 bases and J gave up 5 bases, with 14 bases separating them. The CDR3 extends over 15 amino acids.

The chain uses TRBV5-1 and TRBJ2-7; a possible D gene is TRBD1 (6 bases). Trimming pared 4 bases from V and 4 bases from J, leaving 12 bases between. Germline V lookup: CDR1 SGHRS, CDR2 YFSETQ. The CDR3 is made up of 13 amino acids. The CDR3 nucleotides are TGCGCCAGCAGCCGGGACACCGGATACGAGCAGTACTTC. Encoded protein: CASSRDTGYEQYF. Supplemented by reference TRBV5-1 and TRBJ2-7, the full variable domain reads KAGVTQTPRYLIKTRGQQVTLSCSPISGHRSVSWYQQTPGQGLQFLFEYFSETQRNKGNFPGRFSGRQFSNSRSEMNVSTLELGDSALYLCASSRDTGYEQYFGPGTRLTVT.

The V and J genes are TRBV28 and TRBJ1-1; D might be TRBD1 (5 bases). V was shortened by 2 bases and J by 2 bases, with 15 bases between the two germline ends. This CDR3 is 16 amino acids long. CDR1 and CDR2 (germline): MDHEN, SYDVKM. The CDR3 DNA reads TGTGCCAGCAGTTTACACACAGGAGGGGTCAACACTGAAGCTTTCTTT. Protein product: CASSLHTGGVNTEAFF. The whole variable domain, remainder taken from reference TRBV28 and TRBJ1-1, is DVKVTQSSRYLVKRTGEKVFLECVQDMDHENMFWYRQDPGLGLRLIYFSYDVKMKEKGDIPEGYSVSREKKERFSLILESASTNQTSMYLCASSLHTGGVNTEAFFGQGTRLTVV.

CDR3 protein: CASSQFKQGHMNTEAFF. DNA for the CDR3: TGTGCCAGCAGCCAATTTAAGCAGGGGCACATGAACACTGAAGCTTTCTTT. The chain recombines TRBV14 with TRBJ1-1, with a weak D call TRBD1 (6 bases). The V gene lost 2 bases and the J gene lost 0 bases, with 16 bases spanning the gap. In germline, CDR1 is SGHDN, CDR2 FVKESK. The CDR3 extends over 17 amino acids.

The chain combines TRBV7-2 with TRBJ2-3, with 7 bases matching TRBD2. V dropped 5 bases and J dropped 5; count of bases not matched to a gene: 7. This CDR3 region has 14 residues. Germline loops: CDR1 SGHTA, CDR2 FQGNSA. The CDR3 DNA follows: TGTGCCAGCAGCGAGCGGACTAGGGGAGATACGCAGTATTTT. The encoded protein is CASSERTRGDTQYF.

The CDR3 nucleotides are TGCGCCAGCAGCCAAGATCATCTAGCTGACAATGAGCAGTTCTTC. This encodes CASSQDHLADNEQFF. The chain recombines TRBV4-1 with TRBJ2-1, with D perhaps TRBD2 (5 bases). With 0 bases removed from V and 5 bases from J, the gap between germline ends came to 11 bases. The CDR3 sequence is 15 residues long. Germline V gene data show CDR1 as MGHRA and CDR2 as YSYEKL.

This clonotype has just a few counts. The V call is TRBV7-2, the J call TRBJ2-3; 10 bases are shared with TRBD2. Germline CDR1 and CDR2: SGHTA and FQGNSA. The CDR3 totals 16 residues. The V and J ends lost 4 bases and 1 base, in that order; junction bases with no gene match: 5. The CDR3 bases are TGTGCCAGCAGCTACACCGGGACTAGCGGCACAGATACGCAGTATTTT. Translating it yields CASSYTGTSGTDTQYF.